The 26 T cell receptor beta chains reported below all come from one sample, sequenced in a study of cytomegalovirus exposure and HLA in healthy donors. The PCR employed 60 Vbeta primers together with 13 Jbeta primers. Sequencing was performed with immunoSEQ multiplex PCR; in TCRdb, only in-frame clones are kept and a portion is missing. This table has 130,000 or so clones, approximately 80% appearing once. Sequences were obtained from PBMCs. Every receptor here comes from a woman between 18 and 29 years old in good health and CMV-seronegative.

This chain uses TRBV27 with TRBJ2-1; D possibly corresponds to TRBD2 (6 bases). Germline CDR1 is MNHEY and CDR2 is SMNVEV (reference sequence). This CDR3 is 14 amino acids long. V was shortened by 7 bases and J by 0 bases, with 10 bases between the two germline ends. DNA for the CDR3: TGTGCCAGCATGGGCGGGGCCTCCTACAATGAGCAGTTCTTC. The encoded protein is CASMGGASYNEQFF.

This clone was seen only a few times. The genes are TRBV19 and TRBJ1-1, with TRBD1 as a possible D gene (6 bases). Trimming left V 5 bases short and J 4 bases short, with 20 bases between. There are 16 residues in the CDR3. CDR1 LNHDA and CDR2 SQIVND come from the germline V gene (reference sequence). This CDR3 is CASSFFARGSSTEAFF. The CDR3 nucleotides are TGTGCCAGTAGTTTCTTCGCCAGGGGATCGAGCACTGAAGCTTTCTTT.

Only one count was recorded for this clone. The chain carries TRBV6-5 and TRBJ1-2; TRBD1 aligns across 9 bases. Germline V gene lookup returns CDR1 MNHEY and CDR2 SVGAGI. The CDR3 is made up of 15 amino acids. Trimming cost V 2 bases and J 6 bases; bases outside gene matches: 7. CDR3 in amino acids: CASSYTRDRDNGYTF. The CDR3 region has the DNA TGTGCCAGCAGTTACACCCGGGACAGGGATAATGGCTACACCTTC.

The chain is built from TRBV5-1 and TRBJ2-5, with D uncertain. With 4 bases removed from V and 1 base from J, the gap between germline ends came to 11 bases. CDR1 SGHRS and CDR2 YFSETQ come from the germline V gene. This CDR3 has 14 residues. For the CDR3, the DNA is TGCGCCAGCAGCCCCGGTAGCACCCAAGAGACCCAGTACTTC. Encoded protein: CASSPGSTQETQYF.

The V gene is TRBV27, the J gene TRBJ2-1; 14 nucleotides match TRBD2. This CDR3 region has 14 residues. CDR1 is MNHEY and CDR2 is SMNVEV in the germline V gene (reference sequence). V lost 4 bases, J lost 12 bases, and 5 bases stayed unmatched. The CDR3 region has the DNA TGTGCCAGCAGTTCGGGACTAGCGGGAGCGGGGCAGTTCTTC. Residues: CASSSGLAGAGQFF.

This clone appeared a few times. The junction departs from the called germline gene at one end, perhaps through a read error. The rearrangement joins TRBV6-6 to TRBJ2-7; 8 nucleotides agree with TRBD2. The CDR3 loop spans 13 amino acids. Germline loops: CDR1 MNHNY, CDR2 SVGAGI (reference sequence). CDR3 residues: CTSWVAGPYEQYF. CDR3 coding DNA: TGCACAAGTTGGGTAGCGGGACCCTACGAGCAGTACTTC.

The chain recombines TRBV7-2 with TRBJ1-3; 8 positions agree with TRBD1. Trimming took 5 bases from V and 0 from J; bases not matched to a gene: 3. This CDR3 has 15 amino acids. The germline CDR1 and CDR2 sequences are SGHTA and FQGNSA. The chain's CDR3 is CASSPDRASGNTIYF. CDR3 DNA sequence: TGTGCCAGCAGCCCGGACAGGGCCTCTGGAAACACCATATATTTT.

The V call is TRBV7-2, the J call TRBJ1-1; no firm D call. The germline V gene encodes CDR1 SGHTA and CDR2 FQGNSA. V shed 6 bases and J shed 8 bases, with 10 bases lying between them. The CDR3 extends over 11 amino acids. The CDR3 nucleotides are TGTGCCAGCAGACAAGAGGGCGAAGCTTTCTTT. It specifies CASRQEGEAFF. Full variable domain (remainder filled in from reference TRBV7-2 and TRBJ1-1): GAGVSQSPSNKVTEKGKDVELRCDPISGHTALYWYRQSLGQGLEFLIYFQGNSAPDKSGLPSDRFSAERTGGSVSTLTIQRTQQEDSAVYLCASRQEGEAFFGQGTRLTVV.

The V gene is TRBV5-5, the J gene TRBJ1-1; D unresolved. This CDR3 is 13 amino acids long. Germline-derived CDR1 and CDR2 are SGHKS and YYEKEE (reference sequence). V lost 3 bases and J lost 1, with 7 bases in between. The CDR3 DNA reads TGTGCCAGCAGCTCTGTCGGGAACACTGAAGCTTTCTTT. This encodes CASSSVGNTEAFF. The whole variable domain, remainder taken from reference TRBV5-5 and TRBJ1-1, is DAGVTQSPTHLIKTRGQQVTLRCSPISGHKSVSWYQQVLGQGPQFIFQYYEKEERGRGNFPDRFSARQFPNYSSELNVNALLLGDSALYLCASSSVGNTEAFFGQGTRLTVV.

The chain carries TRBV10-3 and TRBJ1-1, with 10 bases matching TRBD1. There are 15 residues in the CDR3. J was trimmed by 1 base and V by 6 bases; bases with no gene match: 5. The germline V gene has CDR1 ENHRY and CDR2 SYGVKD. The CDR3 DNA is TGTGCCATCAGACAGGGACAGGGGAAGAACACTGAAGCTTTCTTT. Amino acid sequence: CAIRQGQGKNTEAFF.

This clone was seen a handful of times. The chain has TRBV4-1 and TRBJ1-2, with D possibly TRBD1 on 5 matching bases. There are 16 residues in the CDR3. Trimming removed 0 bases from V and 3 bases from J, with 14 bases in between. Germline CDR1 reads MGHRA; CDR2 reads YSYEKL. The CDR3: CASSQDFGQKYYGYTF. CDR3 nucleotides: TGCGCCAGCAGCCAAGATTTCGGACAAAAGTACTATGGCTACACCTTC.

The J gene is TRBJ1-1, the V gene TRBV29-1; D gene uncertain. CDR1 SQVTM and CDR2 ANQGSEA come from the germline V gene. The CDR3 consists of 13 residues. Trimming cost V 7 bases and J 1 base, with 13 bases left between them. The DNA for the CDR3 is TGCAGCGGACGACTCCATGGGAACACTGAAGCTTTCTTT. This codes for CSGRLHGNTEAFF.

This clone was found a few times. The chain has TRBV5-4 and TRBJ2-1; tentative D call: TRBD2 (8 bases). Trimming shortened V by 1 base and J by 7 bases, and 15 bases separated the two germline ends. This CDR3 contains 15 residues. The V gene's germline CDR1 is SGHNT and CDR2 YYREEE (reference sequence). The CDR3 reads CASSLRGGRGNEQFF. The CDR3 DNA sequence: TGTGCCAGCAGCTTGCGGGGGGGCAGGGGGAATGAGCAGTTCTTC.

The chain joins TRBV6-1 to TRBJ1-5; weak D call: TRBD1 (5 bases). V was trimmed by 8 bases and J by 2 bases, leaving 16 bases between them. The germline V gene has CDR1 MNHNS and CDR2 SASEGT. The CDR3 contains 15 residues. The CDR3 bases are TGTGCCAGCTGGGGGAGGGGATGGGGCAATCAGCCCCAGCATTTT. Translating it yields CASWGRGWGNQPQHF.

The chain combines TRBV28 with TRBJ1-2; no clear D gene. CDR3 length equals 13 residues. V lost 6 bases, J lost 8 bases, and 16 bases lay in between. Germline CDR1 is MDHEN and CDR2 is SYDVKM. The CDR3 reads CASSERSTEGYTF. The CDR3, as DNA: TGTGCCAGCAGCGAGCGCTCAACGGAGGGCTACACCTTC.

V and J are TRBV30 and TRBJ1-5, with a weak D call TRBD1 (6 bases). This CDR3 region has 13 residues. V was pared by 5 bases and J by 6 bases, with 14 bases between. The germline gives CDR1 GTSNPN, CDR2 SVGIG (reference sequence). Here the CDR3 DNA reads TGTGCCTGGGCCACAGGGATCGGTCAGCCCCAGCATTTT. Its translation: CAWATGIGQPQHF.

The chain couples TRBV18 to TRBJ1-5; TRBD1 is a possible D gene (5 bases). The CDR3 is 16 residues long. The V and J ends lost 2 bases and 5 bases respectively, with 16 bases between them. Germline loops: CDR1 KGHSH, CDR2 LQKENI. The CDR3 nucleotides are TGTGCCAGCTCACCATTAGGCAGGGCTGGGGATCAGCCCCAGCATTTT. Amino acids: CASSPLGRAGDQPQHF.

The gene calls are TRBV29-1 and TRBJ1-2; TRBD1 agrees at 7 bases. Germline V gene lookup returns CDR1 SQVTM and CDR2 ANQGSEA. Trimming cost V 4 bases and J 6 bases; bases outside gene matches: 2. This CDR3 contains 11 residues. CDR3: CSVGGTDGYTF. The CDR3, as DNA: TGCAGCGTTGGCGGGACAGATGGCTACACCTTC.

The CDR3 nucleotides are TGTGCCTGGAGACCCCCCGGACTAGCGGTCTCCTACGAGCAGTACTTC. This encodes CAWRPPGLAVSYEQYF. The chain uses TRBV30 and TRBJ2-7; 10 positions match TRBD2. Germline CDR1 is GTSNPN and CDR2 is SVGIG (reference sequence). Trimming took 3 bases from V and 0 from J; bases not matched to a gene: 8. This CDR3 has 16 amino acids.

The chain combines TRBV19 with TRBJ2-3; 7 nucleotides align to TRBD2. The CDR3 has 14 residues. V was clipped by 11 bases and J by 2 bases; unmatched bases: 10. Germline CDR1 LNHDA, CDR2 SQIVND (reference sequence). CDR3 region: CASAGVAATDTQYF. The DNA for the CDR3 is TGTGCCTCGGCGGGGGTAGCTGCCACAGATACGCAGTATTTT. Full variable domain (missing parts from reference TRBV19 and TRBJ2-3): DGGITQSPKYLFRKEGQNVTLSCEQNLNHDAMYWYRQDPGQGLRLIYYSQIVNDFQKGDIAEGYSVSREKKESFPLTVTSAQKNPTAFYLCASAGVAATDTQYFGPGTRLTVL.

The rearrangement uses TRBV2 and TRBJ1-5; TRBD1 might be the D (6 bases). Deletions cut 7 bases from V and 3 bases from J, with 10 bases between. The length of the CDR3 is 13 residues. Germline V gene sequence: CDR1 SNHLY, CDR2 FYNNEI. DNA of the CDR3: TGTGCCAGCAAACAGGGCGACAATCAGCCCCAGCATTTT. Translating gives CASKQGDNQPQHF.

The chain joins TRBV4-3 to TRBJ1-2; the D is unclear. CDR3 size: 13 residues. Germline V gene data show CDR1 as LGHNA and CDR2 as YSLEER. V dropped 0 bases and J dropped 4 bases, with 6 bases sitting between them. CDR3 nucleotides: TGCGCCAGCAGCCAAGACAGGATCTATGGCTACACCTTC. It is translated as CASSQDRIYGYTF.

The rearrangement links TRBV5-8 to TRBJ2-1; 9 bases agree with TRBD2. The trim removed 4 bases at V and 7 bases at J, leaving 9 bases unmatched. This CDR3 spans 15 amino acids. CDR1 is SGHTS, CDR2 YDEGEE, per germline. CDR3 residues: CASSVSGGFRNEQFF. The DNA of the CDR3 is TGTGCCAGCAGCGTGAGCGGGGGGTTTAGGAATGAGCAGTTCTTC.

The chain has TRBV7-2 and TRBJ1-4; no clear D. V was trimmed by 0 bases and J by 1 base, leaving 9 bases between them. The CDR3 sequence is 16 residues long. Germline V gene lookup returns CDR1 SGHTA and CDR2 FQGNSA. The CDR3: CASSLAGSITNEKLFF. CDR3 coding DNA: TGTGCCAGCAGCTTAGCGGGGAGTATAACTAATGAAAAACTGTTTTTT.

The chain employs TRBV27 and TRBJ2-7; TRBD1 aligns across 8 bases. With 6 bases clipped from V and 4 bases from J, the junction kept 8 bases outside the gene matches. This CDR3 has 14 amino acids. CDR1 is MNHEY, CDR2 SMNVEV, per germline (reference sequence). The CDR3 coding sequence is TGTGCCAGCAGGAGGACAGGGAATCAATACGAGCAGTACTTC. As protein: CASRRTGNQYEQYF.

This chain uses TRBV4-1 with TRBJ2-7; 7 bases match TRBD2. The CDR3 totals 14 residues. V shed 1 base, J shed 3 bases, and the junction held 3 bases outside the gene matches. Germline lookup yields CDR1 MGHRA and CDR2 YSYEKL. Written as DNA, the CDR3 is TGCGCCAGCAGCCAAGTGGCGGGAGTCTACGAGCAGTACTTC. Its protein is CASSQVAGVYEQYF.